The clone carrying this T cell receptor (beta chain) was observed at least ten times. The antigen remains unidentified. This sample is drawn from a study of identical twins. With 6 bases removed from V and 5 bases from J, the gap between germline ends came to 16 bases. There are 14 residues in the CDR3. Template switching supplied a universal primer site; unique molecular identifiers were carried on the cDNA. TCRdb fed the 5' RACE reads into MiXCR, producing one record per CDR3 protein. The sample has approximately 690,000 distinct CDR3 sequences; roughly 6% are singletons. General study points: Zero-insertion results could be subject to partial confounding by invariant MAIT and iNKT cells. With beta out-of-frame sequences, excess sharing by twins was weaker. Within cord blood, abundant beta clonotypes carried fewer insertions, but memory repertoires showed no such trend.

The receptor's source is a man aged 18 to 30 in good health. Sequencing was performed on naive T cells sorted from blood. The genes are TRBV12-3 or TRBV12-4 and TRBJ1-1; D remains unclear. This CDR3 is CASSAGSVVTEAFF. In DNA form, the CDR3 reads TGTGCCAGCAGCGCGGGATCCGTAGTGACTGAAGCTTTCTTT.